This note documents a single T cell receptor (beta chain) sequence. Its specificity is unknown. This record comes from a study of CD8 T cells in ankylosing spondylitis. Study-wide results and caveats: Ankylosing spondylitis blood appeared to carry a characteristic TCR beta motif of under ten highly homologous variants.

Each CDR3 protein gets one entry after TCRdb re-called the 5' RACE reads with MiXCR. Of 750,000 to 850,000 distinct CDR3 sequences detected, roughly 12% appear once; the ten largest clones hold about 0.49%. The V end lost 1 base, the J end lost 8 bases, and 11 bases lay between the germline ends. The length of the CDR3 is 13 residues. In germline, CDR1 is SEHNR, CDR2 FQNEAQ (reference sequence). The specimen was blood, either unsorted or a sorted T cell fraction (not recorded which). The chain carries TRBV7-9 and TRBJ1-2; D gene unclear. This sequence was found in a male donor with ankylosing spondylitis. This chain's CDR3 is CASSLVRRPGYTF. CDR3 sequence (DNA): TGTGCCAGCAGCTTAGTGAGACGCCCGGGCTACACCTTC.